This T cell receptor beta chain was captured in a study of chemoradiotherapy in HPV16-positive cancers. Study-level findings and limits: For HPV16-positive patients, expanding HPV-responsive T cells associated with longer recurrence-free survival. Candidate HPV-specific clones and E7-related TCR motifs grew in tumor during treatment.

Points on this clone: Its antigen is not known.

The repertoire was sequenced with immunoSEQ multiplex PCR; TCRdb's copy has only in-frame clones and lacks some. The sample lists around 53,000 clones, under 95% occurring once. Germline V gives CDR1 SGHTA, CDR2 FQGNSA. This CDR3 is 15 amino acids long. The V and J ends lost 5 bases and 10 bases, in that order; junction bases with no gene match: 5. This sequence originates from a human donor with HPV-associated anogenital cancer. The chain links TRBV7-2 to TRBJ2-1; 16 bases fit TRBD2. Sample: blood, taken from a patient who underwent chemoradiotherapy. The DNA of the CDR3 is TGTGCCAGCAGCCCCCCGGGACTAGCGGGAGGGGAGCAGTTCTTC. Amino acids: CASSPPGLAGGEQFF. Together with reference TRBV7-2 and TRBJ2-1, the CDR3 gives the full variable domain: GAGVSQSPSNKVTEKGKDVELRCDPISGHTALYWYRQSLGQGLEFLIYFQGNSAPDKSGLPSDRFSAERTGGSVSTLTIQRTQQEDSAVYLCASSPPGLAGGEQFFGPGTRLTVL.